These 32 T cell receptor beta chains originate from one sample sequenced in a study of T-cell reconstitution after alpha-beta-depleted transplantation in children. Study-level findings and limits: From newly produced T cells came most of the T-cell counts and diversity one year after transplant.

These receptors' targets are unknown. The library targeted TCRbeta and was prepared with unique molecular identifiers. TCRdb fed the PCR reads into MiXCR, producing one record per CDR3 protein. The sample consists of 250,000 to 300,000 distinct CDR3 sequences, roughly 7.8% of them appearing once. This specimen was peripheral blood, taken 360 days after TCRalphabeta/CD19-depleted stem cell transplant. The receptors were sampled from a female patient aged 2-10 years who had a stem cell transplant for Fanconi anemia, so the T cells may come from the graft donor.

This clonotype occurred many times. The CDR3 here is CSARDFRGLAGDGELFF. Here the CDR3 DNA reads TGCAGTGCTAGAGATTTCCGCGGGCTAGCGGGGGACGGGGAGCTGTTTTTT. The chain joins TRBV20-1 to TRBJ2-2; 10 bases match TRBD2. This CDR3 is 17 amino acids long. Germline CDR1 DFQATT, CDR2 SNEGSKA (reference sequence). V was pared by 0 bases and J by 7 bases, with 11 bases of the junction left unmatched.

This clonotype was observed many times. The chain carries TRBV6-5 and TRBJ2-1; 13 nucleotides agree with TRBD2. The CDR3 has 16 residues. Trimming took 0 bases from V and 7 from J; bases not matched to a gene: 3. The germline CDR1 and CDR2 sequences are MNHEY and SVGAGI. The CDR3 reads CASSYSGLAGNNEQFF. DNA for the CDR3: TGTGCCAGCAGTTACTCGGGACTAGCGGGGAATAATGAGCAGTTCTTC.

This clonotype was observed a few times. The chain joins TRBV5-6 to TRBJ2-1; 9 bases fit TRBD2. Germline V gene sequence: CDR1 SGHDT, CDR2 YYEEEE. Trimming at V came to 2 bases and at J to 7 bases, leaving 13 bases not matched to a gene. There are 17 residues in the CDR3. The CDR3 here is CASSFRKAGGLFNEQFF. The CDR3 nucleotides are TGTGCCAGCAGCTTTAGAAAGGCGGGGGGGCTATTTAATGAGCAGTTCTTC.

This clonotype appeared many times. The J gene is TRBJ1-5, the V gene TRBV6-5; D is unresolved. With 3 bases removed from V and 1 base from J, the gap between germline ends came to 10 bases. Germline lookup yields CDR1 MNHEY and CDR2 SVGAGI. The length of the CDR3 is 15 residues. The CDR3: CASSYLSGSNQPQHF. The CDR3 DNA reads as TGTGCCAGCAGTTATCTGAGCGGCAGCAATCAGCCCCAGCATTTT.

A few counts support this clonotype. The V and J genes are TRBV15 and TRBJ2-1; no definite D call. Germline CDR1 and CDR2: LNHNV and YYDKDF (reference sequence). V shed 0 bases and J shed 5 bases, with 14 bases lying between them. The CDR3 is 16 residues long. The CDR3 region is CATSRETARLNNEQFF. DNA for the CDR3: TGTGCCACCAGCAGAGAAACAGCGAGGTTAAACAATGAGCAGTTCTTC.

In this sample, this clonotype turned up many times. The J gene is TRBJ1-1, the V gene TRBV5-5, with D possibly being TRBD1 (5 bases). V lost 0 bases to trimming and J lost 0 bases, with 18 bases between them. This CDR3 has 18 amino acids. Germline V gene sequence: CDR1 SGHKS, CDR2 YYEKEE (reference sequence). CDR3 nucleotide sequence: TGTGCCAGCAGCTTGGAGGGTACAGGACTCTCCATGAACACTGAAGCTTTCTTT. This translates into CASSLEGTGLSMNTEAFF. Full variable domain (rest looked up from reference TRBV5-5 and TRBJ1-1): DAGVTQSPTHLIKTRGQQVTLRCSPISGHKSVSWYQQVLGQGPQFIFQYYEKEERGRGNFPDRFSARQFPNYSSELNVNALLLGDSALYLCASSLEGTGLSMNTEAFFGQGTRLTVV.

In this sample, this clonotype turned up many times. This rearrangement joins TRBV27 to TRBJ2-7, with 10 bases fitting TRBD1. CDR1 MNHEY and CDR2 SMNVEV come from the germline V gene (reference sequence). V lost 6 bases, J lost 3 bases, and 8 bases stayed unmatched. The CDR3 totals 15 residues. The CDR3 DNA reads TGTGCCAGCAGGCGACCGGGACAGGGGTACTACGAGCAGTACTTC. Protein: CASRRPGQGYYEQYF.

Here the CDR3 reads CASRLLTGTLGGETQYF. CDR3 in DNA: TGTGCCAGCAGGCTTCTCACCGGGACCCTCGGTGGAGAGACCCAGTACTTC. The chain links TRBV5-5 to TRBJ2-5, with D perhaps being TRBD1 or TRBD2 (5 bases each). Trimming cost V 5 bases and J 4 bases, with 24 bases left between them. The CDR3 runs 17 residues. The germline V gene encodes CDR1 SGHKS and CDR2 YYEKEE (reference sequence).

This clonotype came up many times. The rearrangement links TRBV6-2 or TRBV6-3 to TRBJ2-1; 10 nucleotides line up with TRBD1. CDR3 size: 14 residues. Germline CDR1 and CDR2: MNHEY and SVGEGT. The V and J ends lost 6 bases and 7 bases, in that order; junction bases with no gene match: 6. CDR3 amino acids: CASRWTGGRNEQFF. The CDR3 region has the DNA TGTGCCAGCAGGTGGACAGGGGGTAGGAATGAGCAGTTCTTC.

The sample holds a few counts of this clonotype. The rearrangement links TRBV3-1 to TRBJ2-5; 7 bases align to TRBD2. Germline values: CDR1 LGHDT, CDR2 YNNKEL (reference sequence). V was pared by 1 base and J by 5 bases, with 7 bases of the junction left unmatched. The CDR3 covers 15 residues. The CDR3 region has the DNA TGTGCCAGCAGCCAAGGGGGACTACTTCCCGAGACCCAGTACTTC. Protein product: CASSQGGLLPETQYF.

This clonotype was found many times. V gene TRBV6-5 combines with J gene TRBJ1-5, with 7 bases that match TRBD1. CDR3 length: 15 residues. Trimming at V came to 0 bases and at J to 4 bases, leaving 3 bases not matched to a gene. CDR1 is MNHEY and CDR2 is SVGAGI in the germline V gene. The CDR3 DNA sequence: TGTGCCAGCAGTTACTCAGGACAGGTAAATCAGCCCCAGCATTTT. Protein sequence: CASSYSGQVNQPQHF.

This clonotype was observed a few times. The chain recombines TRBV25-1 with TRBJ1-1; the match to TRBD1 covers 8 bases. The CDR3 has 15 amino acids. The J segment lost 0 bases and the V segment lost 4 bases, leaving 4 bases of the junction unmatched. In germline, CDR1 is MGHDK, CDR2 SYGVNS. CDR3 in amino acids: CASSGDRTLNTEAFF. The DNA of the CDR3 is TGTGCCAGCAGTGGGGACAGGACCCTGAACACTGAAGCTTTCTTT. Looking up the rest from reference TRBV25-1 and TRBJ1-1 gives the full variable domain: EADIYQTPRYLVIGTGKKITLECSQTMGHDKMYWYQQDPGMELHLIHYSYGVNSTEKGDLSSESTVSRIRTEHFPLTLESARPSHTSQYLCASSGDRTLNTEAFFGQGTRLTVV.

V usage is TRBV7-2 and J usage is TRBJ2-4; possible D gene TRBD1, 5 bases. CDR1 and CDR2 (germline): SGHTA, FQGNSA. V lost 1 base and J 9 bases, leaving 22 bases between the germline ends. The CDR3 covers 17 residues. The CDR3 loop reads CASSLVNLGPTVGIQYF. The CDR3 region has the DNA TGTGCCAGCAGCTTAGTTAATTTGGGGCCGACGGTGGGCATTCAGTACTTC.

This clonotype has a count of ten or more. This rearrangement joins TRBV20-1 to TRBJ1-1, with D possibly matching TRBD1 (5 bases). The CDR3 covers 15 residues. Trimming pared 4 bases from V and 2 bases from J, leaving 17 bases between. Germline CDR1 reads DFQATT; CDR2 reads SNEGSKA (reference sequence). The CDR3 loop is CSAIPPGRENTEAFF. As DNA, the CDR3 is TGCAGTGCTATACCCCCAGGGAGGGAAAACACTGAAGCTTTCTTT.

This clonotype has at least ten counts. CDR3 region: CASSPPPSGGGTDTQYF. The CDR3 DNA reads TGTGCCAGCAGTCCCCCCCCGAGCGGGGGTGGGACAGATACGCAGTATTTT. The rearrangement uses TRBV12-3 or TRBV12-4 and TRBJ2-3, with TRBD2 matching over 8 bases. The length of the CDR3 is 17 residues. With V trimmed by 5 bases and J by 3 bases, 13 bases remained unmatched.

The J gene is TRBJ2-7, the V gene TRBV2; the D is unclear. V gave up 6 bases and J gave up 2 bases, with 14 bases separating them. The germline CDR1 and CDR2 sequences are SNHLY and FYNNEI. The CDR3 totals 14 residues. The CDR3 DNA reads TGTGCCAGCAGGAACCCAGGACGGGCCTACGAGCAGTACTTC. Residues: CASRNPGRAYEQYF.

This clonotype was recorded many times. The chain carries TRBV7-9 and TRBJ2-2, with a tentative D call TRBD2 (5 bases). The CDR3 totals 14 residues. V was pared by 5 bases and J by 6 bases, with 13 bases between. CDR1 is SEHNR and CDR2 is FQNEAQ in the germline V gene (reference sequence). Here the CDR3 reads CASSPGLASGELFF. The CDR3 nucleotides are TGTGCCAGCAGCCCGGGCCTAGCCTCCGGGGAGCTGTTTTTT. Full variable domain (remainder filled in from reference TRBV7-9 and TRBJ2-2): DTGVSQNPRHKITKRGQNVTFRCDPISEHNRLYWYRQTLGQGPEFLTYFQNEAQLEKSRLLSDRFSAERPKGSFSTLEIQRTEQGDSAMYLCASSPGLASGELFFGEGSRLTVL.

This clonotype was recorded a few times. The rearrangement joins TRBV9 to TRBJ1-1; TRBD1 aligns across 8 bases. This CDR3 is built from 15 residues. The V gene's germline CDR1 is SGDLS and CDR2 YYNGEE. J was trimmed by 3 bases and V by 0 bases; bases with no gene match: 4. Here the CDR3 reads CASSVVSRGHTEAFF. CDR3 DNA sequence: TGTGCCAGCAGCGTAGTCTCCAGGGGGCACACTGAAGCTTTCTTT.

The rearrangement links TRBV27 to TRBJ2-7; D unresolved. This CDR3 region has 8 residues. Germline CDR1 reads MNHEY; CDR2 reads SMNVEV (reference sequence). The CDR3 loop reads CSRYEQYF. The CDR3 DNA reads as TGTTCTCGCTACGAGCAGTACTTC.

This clonotype was seen many times. The V and J genes are TRBV7-9 and TRBJ1-6; D possibly corresponds to TRBD1 (5 bases). This CDR3 has 15 amino acids. Trimming left V 3 bases short and J 14 bases short, with 20 bases between. Germline V CDR1 and CDR2: SEHNR, FQNEAQ (reference sequence). The CDR3 DNA follows: TGTGCCAGCAGCTTGACACGTAATACTGGGGCCACCCTCCACTTT. Amino acids: CASSLTRNTGATLHF.

This clonotype was counted many times. The chain combines TRBV5-1 with TRBJ2-5, with D tentatively TRBD1 (6 bases). The CDR3 spans 17 residues. Germline CDR1 and CDR2: SGHRS and YFSETQ. V lost 4 bases and J lost 1, with 20 bases in between. CDR3 in amino acids: CASSPARLSGVQETQYF. CDR3 bases: TGCGCCAGCAGCCCTGCCCGCCTTTCAGGGGTCCAAGAGACCCAGTACTTC.

Comment on this clonotype: A read error may account for a junction end that differs from germline. The chain combines TRBV20-1 with TRBJ2-1; tentative D call: TRBD1 (6 bases). The CDR3 sequence is 19 residues long. Germline loops: CDR1 DFQATT, CDR2 SNEGSKA (reference sequence). DNA of the CDR3: TGCTGTGCTAGAGATTTGAGAGGGGGTAGTGATATTGGGATAAATGAGCAGTTCTTC. Protein: CCARDLRGGSDIGINEQFF.

This clonotype was detected ten times or more. The V gene is TRBV29-1, the J gene TRBJ2-1; D might be TRBD1 (6 bases). V dropped 6 bases and J dropped 8 bases, with 8 bases sitting between them. Germline V CDR1 and CDR2: SQVTM, ANQGSEA. The CDR3 extends over 10 amino acids. The CDR3 DNA reads TGCAGCGTGCAGGGGCATGAGCAGTTCTTC. As protein: CSVQGHEQFF.

This clonotype came up many times. The V and J genes are TRBV10-3 and TRBJ2-3; D may be TRBD2 (7 bases). V was trimmed by 7 bases and J by 5 bases, leaving 13 bases between them. This CDR3 contains 13 residues. From germline, CDR1 is ENHRY and CDR2 SYGVKD. The CDR3 spells CAITGGLGDTQYF. The CDR3 nucleotides read TGTGCCATCACCGGGGGGCTCGGAGATACGCAGTATTTT.

This clonotype occurred many times. The V gene is TRBV20-1, the J gene TRBJ2-5, with 9 bases fitting TRBD2. CDR3 length: 17 amino acids. Trimming cost V 2 bases and J 3 bases; bases outside gene matches: 13. The V gene's germline CDR1 is DFQATT and CDR2 SNEGSKA (reference sequence). CDR3 protein: CSARSSPGTSLKETQYF. The CDR3 nucleotides read TGCAGTGCTAGATCTTCTCCCGGGACTAGCCTCAAAGAGACCCAGTACTTC.

The CDR3, as DNA: TGTGCCATCGGGCTAGCGGGGGGCCCCAACACCGGGGAGCTGTTTTTT. It yields the protein CAIGLAGGPNTGELFF. The chain has TRBV6-2 or TRBV6-3 and TRBJ2-2, with TRBD2 matching 11 bases. This CDR3 has 16 amino acids. V lost 10 bases and J lost 2; bases outside the gene matches: 9. Looked up from germline, CDR1 is MNHEY and CDR2 is SVGEGT.

The chain couples TRBV24-1 to TRBJ2-5; 9 nucleotides line up with TRBD2. Looked up from germline, CDR1 is KGHDR and CDR2 is SFDVKD. V was pared by 0 bases and J by 2 bases, with 6 bases of the junction left unmatched. CDR3 length: 17 amino acids. CDR3 bases: TGTGCCACCAGTGATTTGCCCAGCGGGGGGTTTCAAGAGACCCAGTACTTC. Translating it yields CATSDLPSGGFQETQYF.

The sample holds many counts of this clonotype. The rearrangement links TRBV7-2 to TRBJ2-1, with 7 nucleotides matching TRBD2. V dropped 5 bases and J dropped 4; count of bases not matched to a gene: 8. CDR1 and CDR2 from the germline V gene are SGHTA and FQGNSA. The CDR3 contains 15 residues. The CDR3 DNA sequence: TGTGCCAGCAGCAAACCGGGACTACCGTACAATGAGCAGTTCTTC. Amino acids: CASSKPGLPYNEQFF.

J is TRBJ2-3 and V is TRBV27, with D uncertain. The ends were cut back, 2 bases at V and 0 bases at J, with 12 bases in the middle. There are 16 residues in the CDR3. Germline values: CDR1 MNHEY, CDR2 SMNVEV (reference sequence). In DNA, the CDR3 is TGTGCCAGCAGTTTAATCCACACATCTAGCACAGATACGCAGTATTTT. Residues: CASSLIHTSSTDTQYF.

This clonotype was seen a handful of times. The rearrangement uses TRBV7-2 and TRBJ2-1, with 10 positions matching TRBD2. Losses at the gene ends were 5 bases for V and 7 bases for J; bases not matched to a gene: 8. The CDR3 consists of 15 residues. Germline-derived CDR1 and CDR2 are SGHTA and FQGNSA. The DNA of the CDR3 is TGTGCCAGCAGCGTCAAGCGGGGGGGCCTGAATGAGCAGTTCTTC. It specifies CASSVKRGGLNEQFF.

The table lists this clonotype with many counts. The chain recombines TRBV4-2 with TRBJ1-1; D ambiguous. Germline values: CDR1 LGHNA, CDR2 YNFKEQ. The CDR3 is made up of 14 amino acids. Trimming removed 0 bases at V and 0 bases at J, with 5 bases between. The DNA of the CDR3 is TGTGCCAGCAGCCAAGAGACCGTGAACACTGAAGCTTTCTTT. It specifies CASSQETVNTEAFF.

In this sample, this clonotype turned up many times. J is TRBJ2-2 and V is TRBV20-1; 7 positions match TRBD1. The CDR3 consists of 15 residues. The V gene's germline CDR1 is DFQATT and CDR2 SNEGSKA (reference sequence). With 6 bases clipped from V and 5 bases from J, the junction kept 12 bases outside the gene matches. The CDR3 reads CSAPDRAALTGELFF. CDR3 DNA sequence: TGCAGTGCCCCCGACAGGGCAGCATTAACCGGGGAGCTGTTTTTT.